The clone carrying this T cell receptor (beta chain) was detected once. What it recognizes is unknown. Germline-derived CDR1 and CDR2 are WSHSY and SAAADI. V gave up 7 bases and J gave up 4 bases; unmatched junction bases: 6. CDR3 length: 13 residues. This sample is drawn from a study of blood T cells in healthy people across ages. Study findings and constraints: Changes in expanded clonotypes were possibly confounded, as the CMV status of donors was unknown. Diversity estimates from one million T cells were considered underestimates. PBMCs were not sorted, which prevented a conclusive comparison of naive versus antigen-experienced cells.

The second PCR ran about 6 to 11 cycles with a sample-barcoded 5' primer and J-beta primers. MiXCR, run by TCRdb on the 5' RACE reads, gives a single entry per CDR3 protein. The sample yields about 510,000 distinct CDR3 sequences, about 26% seen once. These records were also assigned to another study, of T cells of mothers and their children. That study reports: The people who donated were a few healthy Caucasian mothers and their six children.

The specimen sequenced was blood. The chain carries TRBV10-2 and TRBJ1-2, with 7 positions matching TRBD1. The clonotype originates from a boy younger than 10 in good health. The CDR3 DNA reads as TGCGCCAGCAACACCGGGACAGCCTATGGCTACACCTTC. This encodes CASNTGTAYGYTF.